This T cell receptor beta chain was sequenced in a study of CD8 T cells in Susac syndrome. Study-level findings and limits: It was acknowledged in the study that the number of individuals who were included in its TCR sequencing and HLA analysis was relatively small.

Details on this clonotype: What it recognizes is unknown.

The CDR3 runs to 17 residues. With 6 bases clipped from V and 6 bases from J, the junction kept 16 bases outside the gene matches. Germline CDR1 MNHEY, CDR2 SVGEGT. Sequencing of TCR beta, carried out with a high-throughput approach, was applied to CD8+ and CD4+ T cells from the blood. The multiple sclerosis control group was made up of treatment-naive patients with stable or active relapsing-remitting disease. The RNA, about 0.5 to 1 ug, was put through reverse transcription using random hexamers. Across 54 Vbeta and 13 Jbeta, TCR beta CDR3 was amplified with immunoSEQ multiplex PCR. From the immunoSEQ multiplex PCR reads, TCRdb called clonotypes with MiXCR, one entry per CDR3 protein. The data hold about 300,000 distinct CDR3 sequences, with 75% to 90% observed a single time.

Sequencing was performed on CD8+ T cells from PBMCs. The rearrangement links TRBV6-2 or TRBV6-3 to TRBJ1-5; 8 bases are shared with TRBD1. This TCR came from a human donor with multiple sclerosis. The CDR3 bases are TGTGCCAGCAGCTCCATGCGCGGGACAGGATTGAGTCAGCCCCAGCATTTT. This codes for CASSSMRGTGLSQPQHF.